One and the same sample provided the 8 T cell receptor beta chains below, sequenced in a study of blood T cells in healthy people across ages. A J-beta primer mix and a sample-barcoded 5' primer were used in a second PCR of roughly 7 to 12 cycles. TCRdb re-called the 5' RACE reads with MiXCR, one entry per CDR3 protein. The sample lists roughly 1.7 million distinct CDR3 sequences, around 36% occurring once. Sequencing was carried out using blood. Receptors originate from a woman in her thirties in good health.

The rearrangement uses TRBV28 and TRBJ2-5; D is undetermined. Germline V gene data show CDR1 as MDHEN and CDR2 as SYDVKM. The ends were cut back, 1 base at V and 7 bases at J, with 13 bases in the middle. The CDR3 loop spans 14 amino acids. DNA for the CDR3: TGTGCCAGCAGTTTATTGCCCCTCCCCAGGACCCAGTACTTC. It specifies CASSLLPLPRTQYF.

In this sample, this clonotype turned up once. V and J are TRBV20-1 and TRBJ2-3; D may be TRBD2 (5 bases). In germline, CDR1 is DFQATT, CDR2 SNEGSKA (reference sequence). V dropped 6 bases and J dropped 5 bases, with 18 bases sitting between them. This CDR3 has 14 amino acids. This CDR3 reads CSASGILGLDTQYF. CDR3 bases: TGCAGTGCCAGCGGAATTCTGGGTTTAGATACGCAGTATTTT.

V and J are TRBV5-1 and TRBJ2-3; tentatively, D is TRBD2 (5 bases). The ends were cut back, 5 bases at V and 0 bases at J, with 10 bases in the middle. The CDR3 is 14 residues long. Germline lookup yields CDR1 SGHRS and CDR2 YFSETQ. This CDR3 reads CASSMWTSTDTQYF. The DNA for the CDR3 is TGCGCCAGCAGTATGTGGACTAGCACAGATACGCAGTATTTT.

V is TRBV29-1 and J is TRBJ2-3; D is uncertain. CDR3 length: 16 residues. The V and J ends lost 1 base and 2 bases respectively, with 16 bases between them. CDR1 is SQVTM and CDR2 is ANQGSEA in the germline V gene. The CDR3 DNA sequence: TGCAGCGTTGAAGGGGTCCAGCTACAATACACAGATACGCAGTATTTT. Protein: CSVEGVQLQYTDTQYF.

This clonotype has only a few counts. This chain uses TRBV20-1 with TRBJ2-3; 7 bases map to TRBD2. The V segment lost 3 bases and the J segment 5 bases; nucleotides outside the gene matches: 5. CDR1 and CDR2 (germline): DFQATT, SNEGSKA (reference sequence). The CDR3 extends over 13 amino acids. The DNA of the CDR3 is TGCAGTGCTAGCGGGAGCGGGGTAGATACGCAGTATTTT. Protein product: CSASGSGVDTQYF.

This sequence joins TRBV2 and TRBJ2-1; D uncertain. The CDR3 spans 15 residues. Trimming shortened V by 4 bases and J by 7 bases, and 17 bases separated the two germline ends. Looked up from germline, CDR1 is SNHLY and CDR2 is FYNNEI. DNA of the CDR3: TGTGCCAGCAGTGCGGCGGCAGTTTCATCTAATGAGCAGTTCTTC. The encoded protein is CASSAAAVSSNEQFF.

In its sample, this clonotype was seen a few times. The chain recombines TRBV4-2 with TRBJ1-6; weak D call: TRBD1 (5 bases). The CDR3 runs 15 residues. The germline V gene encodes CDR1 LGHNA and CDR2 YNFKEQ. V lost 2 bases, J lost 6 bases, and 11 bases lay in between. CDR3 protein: CASSQRNRINSPLHF. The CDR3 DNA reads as TGTGCCAGCAGCCAAAGGAACAGGATTAATTCACCCCTCCACTTT.

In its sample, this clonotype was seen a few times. DNA for the CDR3: TGTGCCAGCAGTGAATTGGTCAACGAGCAGTACTTC. Protein sequence: CASSELVNEQYF. The chain employs TRBV6-1 and TRBJ2-7; D is unclear. Germline V CDR1 and CDR2: MNHNS, SASEGT. The germline V and J ends were trimmed by 2 bases and 5 bases, with 7 bases remaining between them. The CDR3 has 12 amino acids.